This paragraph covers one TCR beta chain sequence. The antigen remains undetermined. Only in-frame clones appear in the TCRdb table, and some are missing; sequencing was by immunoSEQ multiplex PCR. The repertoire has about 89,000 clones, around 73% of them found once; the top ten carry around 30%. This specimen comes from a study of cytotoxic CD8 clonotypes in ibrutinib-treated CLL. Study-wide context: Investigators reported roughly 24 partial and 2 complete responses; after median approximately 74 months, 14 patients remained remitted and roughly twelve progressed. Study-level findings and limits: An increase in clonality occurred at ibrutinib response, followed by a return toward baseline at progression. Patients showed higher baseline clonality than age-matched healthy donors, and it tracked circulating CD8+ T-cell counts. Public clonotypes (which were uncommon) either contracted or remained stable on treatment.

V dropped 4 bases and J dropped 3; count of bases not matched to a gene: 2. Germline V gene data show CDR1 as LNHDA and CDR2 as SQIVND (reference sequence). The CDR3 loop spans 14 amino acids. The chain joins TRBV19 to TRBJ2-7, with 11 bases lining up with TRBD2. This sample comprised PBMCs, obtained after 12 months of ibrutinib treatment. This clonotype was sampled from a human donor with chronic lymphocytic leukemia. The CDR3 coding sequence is TGTGCCAGTAGTACAGGGACTAGCGGCTACGAGCAGTACTTC. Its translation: CASSTGTSGYEQYF.